The present T cell receptor (beta chain) was sequenced within a study of T cell responses to AZD1222 COVID-19 vaccine. Looking at the study overall: Second-dose groups at about 4 or about 12 weeks were pooled. Study-wide findings and caveats: Regions 160-218 and 743-854 held dominance among vaccine-associated CD4 TCRs, which spanned spike. There were mostly white British donors and more females than males, and clonal diversity was possibly underestimated.

To note about this clone: Its specificity is unknown.

TCRdb's copy holds only in-frame clones and misses some; the assay was immunoSEQ multiplex PCR. The sample has 95,000 to 150,000 clones, about 90% seen once. The sample in question was peripheral blood, obtained on day 0 of AZD1222 vaccination. This clonotype was obtained from an adult in good health.

Here the CDR3 reads CASSYRDSNQPQHF. In nucleotides, the CDR3 is TGTGCCAGCAGTTACAGGGATAGCAATCAGCCCCAGCATTTT. This chain joins TRBV27 and TRBJ1-5, with D possibly matching TRBD1 (6 bases). The V and J ends lost 4 bases and 0 bases respectively, with 7 bases between them. The length of the CDR3 is 14 residues. CDR1 and CDR2 (germline): MNHEY, SMNVEV (reference sequence).